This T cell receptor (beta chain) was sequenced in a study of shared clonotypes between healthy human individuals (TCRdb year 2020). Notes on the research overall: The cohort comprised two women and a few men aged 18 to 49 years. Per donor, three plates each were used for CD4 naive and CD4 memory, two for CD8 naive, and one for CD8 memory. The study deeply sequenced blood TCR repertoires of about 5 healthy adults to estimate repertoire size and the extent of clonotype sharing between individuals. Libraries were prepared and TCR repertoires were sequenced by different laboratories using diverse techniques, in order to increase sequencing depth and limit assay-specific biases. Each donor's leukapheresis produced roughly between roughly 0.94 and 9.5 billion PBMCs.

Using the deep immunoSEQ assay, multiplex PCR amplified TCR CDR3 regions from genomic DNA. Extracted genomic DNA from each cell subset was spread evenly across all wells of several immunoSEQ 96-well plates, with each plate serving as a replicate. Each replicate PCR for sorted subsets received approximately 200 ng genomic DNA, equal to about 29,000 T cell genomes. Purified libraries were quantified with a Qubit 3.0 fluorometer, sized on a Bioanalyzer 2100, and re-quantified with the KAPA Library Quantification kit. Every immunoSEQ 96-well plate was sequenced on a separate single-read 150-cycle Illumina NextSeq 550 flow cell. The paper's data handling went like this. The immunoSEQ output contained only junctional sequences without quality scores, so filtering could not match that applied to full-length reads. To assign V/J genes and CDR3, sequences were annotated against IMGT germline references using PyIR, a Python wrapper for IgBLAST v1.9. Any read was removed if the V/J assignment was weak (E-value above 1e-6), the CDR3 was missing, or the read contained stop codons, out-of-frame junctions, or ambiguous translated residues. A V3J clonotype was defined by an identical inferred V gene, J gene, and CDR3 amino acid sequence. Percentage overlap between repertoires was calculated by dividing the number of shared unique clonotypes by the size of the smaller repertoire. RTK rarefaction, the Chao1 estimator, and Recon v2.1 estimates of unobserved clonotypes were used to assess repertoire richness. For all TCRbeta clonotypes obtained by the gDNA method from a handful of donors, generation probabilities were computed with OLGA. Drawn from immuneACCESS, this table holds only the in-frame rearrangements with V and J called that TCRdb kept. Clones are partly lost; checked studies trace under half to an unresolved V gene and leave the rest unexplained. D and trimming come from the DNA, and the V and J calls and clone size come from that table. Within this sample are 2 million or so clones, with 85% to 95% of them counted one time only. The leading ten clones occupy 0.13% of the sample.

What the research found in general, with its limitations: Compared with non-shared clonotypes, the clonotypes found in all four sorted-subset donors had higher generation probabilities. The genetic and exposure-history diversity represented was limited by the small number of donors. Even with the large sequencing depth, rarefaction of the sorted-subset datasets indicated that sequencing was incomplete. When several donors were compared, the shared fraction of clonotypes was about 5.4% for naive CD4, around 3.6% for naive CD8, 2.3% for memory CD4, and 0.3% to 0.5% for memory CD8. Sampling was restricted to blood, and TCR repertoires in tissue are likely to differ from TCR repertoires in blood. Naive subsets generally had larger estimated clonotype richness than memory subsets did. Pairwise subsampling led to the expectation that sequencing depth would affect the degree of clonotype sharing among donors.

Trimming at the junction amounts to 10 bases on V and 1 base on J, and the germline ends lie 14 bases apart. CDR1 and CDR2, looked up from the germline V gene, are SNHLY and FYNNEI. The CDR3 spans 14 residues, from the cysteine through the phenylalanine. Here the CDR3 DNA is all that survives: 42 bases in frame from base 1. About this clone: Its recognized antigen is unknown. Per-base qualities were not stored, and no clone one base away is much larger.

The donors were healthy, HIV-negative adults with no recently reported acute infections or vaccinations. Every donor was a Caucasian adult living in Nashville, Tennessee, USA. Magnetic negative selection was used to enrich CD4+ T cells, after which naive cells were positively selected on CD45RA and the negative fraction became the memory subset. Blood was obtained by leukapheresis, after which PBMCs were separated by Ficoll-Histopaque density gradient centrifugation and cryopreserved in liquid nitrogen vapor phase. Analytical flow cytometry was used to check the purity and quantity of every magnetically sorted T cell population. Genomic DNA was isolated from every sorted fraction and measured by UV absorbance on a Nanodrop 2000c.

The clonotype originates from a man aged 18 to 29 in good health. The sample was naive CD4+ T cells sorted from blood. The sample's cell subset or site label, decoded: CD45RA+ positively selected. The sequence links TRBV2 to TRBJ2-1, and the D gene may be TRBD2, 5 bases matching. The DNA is TGTGCCATCTCGGAGGAGTGGTCCTACAATGAGCAGTTCTTC. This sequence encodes CAISEEWSYNEQFF.